This T cell receptor beta chain was profiled in a study of T cell responses to AZD1222 COVID-19 vaccine. Study results and caveats: Increases in Spike-specific TCR breadth and depth were seen after two AZD1222 doses. Nearly half of spike-specific TCRs reportedly target unmutated variant regions. Baseline testing showed seropositivity in only a handful of AZD1222 recipients.

Second-dose timings of about 4 or about 12 weeks were pooled. Notes on this clone: Its matching antigen is unknown.

The table came from immunoSEQ multiplex PCR; TCRdb's copy has only in-frame clones and leaves some out. The sample carries roughly 50,000 clones, around 90% recorded once. Between the trimmed V and J ends, which lost 2 bases and 6 bases, there was a span of 9 bases. The CDR3 is 12 amino acids. Germline CDR1 and CDR2: GTSNPN and SVGIG (reference sequence). The material sequenced was peripheral blood, taken 28 days after the second AZD1222 dose. The TCR sequence derives from an adult who received the AZD1222 COVID-19 vaccine. The rearrangement links TRBV30 to TRBJ2-3; unclear D gene. The CDR3, as DNA: TGTGCCTGGAGTCCCCGACTGGATACGCAGTATTTT. Protein sequence: CAWSPRLDTQYF.